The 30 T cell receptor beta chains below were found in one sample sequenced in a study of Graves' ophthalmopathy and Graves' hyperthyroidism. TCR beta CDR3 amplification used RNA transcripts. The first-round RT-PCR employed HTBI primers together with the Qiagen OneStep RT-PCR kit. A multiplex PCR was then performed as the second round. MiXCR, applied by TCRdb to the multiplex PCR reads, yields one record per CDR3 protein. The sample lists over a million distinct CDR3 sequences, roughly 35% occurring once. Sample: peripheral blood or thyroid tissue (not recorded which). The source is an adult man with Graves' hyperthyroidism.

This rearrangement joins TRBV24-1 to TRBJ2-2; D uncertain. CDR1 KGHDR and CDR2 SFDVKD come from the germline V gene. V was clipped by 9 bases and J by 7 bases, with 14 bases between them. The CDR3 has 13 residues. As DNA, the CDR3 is TGTGCCACCCAAACCGGGTTCGACGGGGAGCTGTTTTTT. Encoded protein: CATQTGFDGELFF.

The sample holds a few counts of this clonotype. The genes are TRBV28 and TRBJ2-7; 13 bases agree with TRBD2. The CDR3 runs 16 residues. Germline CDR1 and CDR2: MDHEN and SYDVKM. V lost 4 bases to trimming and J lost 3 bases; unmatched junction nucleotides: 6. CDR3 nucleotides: TGTGCCAGCAGTTCAGGGACTAGCGGGACGTTCTACGAGCAGTACTTC. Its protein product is CASSSGTSGTFYEQYF.

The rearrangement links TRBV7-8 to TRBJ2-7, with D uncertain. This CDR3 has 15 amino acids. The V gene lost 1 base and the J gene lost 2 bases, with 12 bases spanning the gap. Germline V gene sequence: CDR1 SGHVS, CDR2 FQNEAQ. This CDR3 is CASSLVDLGPYEQYF. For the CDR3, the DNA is TGTGCCAGCAGCTTAGTTGACCTAGGTCCCTACGAGCAGTACTTC.

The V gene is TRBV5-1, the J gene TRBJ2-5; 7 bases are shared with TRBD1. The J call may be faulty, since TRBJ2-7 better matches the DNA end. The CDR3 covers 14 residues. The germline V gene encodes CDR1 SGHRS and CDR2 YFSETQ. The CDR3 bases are TGCGCCACCTCGAAGGGGCAGGGGGACGACGAGCAGTACTTC. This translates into CATSKGQGDDEQYF.

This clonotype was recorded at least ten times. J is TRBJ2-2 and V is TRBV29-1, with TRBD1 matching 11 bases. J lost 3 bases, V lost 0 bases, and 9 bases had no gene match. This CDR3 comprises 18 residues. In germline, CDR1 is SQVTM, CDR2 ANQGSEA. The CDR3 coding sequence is TGCAGCGTTGAAGATCAGGACAGGGGGCGGGGTGACACCGGGGAGCTGTTTTTT. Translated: CSVEDQDRGRGDTGELFF.

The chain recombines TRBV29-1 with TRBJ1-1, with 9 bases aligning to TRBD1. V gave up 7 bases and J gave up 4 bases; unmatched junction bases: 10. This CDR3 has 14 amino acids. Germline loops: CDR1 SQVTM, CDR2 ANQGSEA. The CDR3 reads CSARDRALGTEAFF. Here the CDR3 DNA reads TGCAGCGCCAGGGACAGGGCCCTGGGCACTGAAGCTTTCTTT. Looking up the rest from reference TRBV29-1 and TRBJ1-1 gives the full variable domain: SAVISQKPSRDICQRGTSLTIQCQVDSQVTMMFWYRQQPGQSLTLIATANQGSEATYESGFVIDKFPISRPNLTFSTLTVSNMSPEDSSIYLCSARDRALGTEAFFGQGTRLTVV.

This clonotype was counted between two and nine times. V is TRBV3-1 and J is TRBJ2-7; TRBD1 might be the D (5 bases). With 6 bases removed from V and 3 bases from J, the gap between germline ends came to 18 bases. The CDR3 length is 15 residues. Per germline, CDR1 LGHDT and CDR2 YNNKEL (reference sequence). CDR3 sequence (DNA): TGTGCCAGCAGATTGGAAGGGGCCGGTAACTACGAGCAGTACTTC. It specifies CASRLEGAGNYEQYF.

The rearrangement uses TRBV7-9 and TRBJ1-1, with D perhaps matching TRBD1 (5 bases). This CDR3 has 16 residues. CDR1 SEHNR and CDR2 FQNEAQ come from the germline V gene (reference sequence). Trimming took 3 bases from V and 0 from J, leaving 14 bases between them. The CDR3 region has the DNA TGTGCCAGCAGCTTGTTTGTAGGGGCTCTGAACACTGAAGCTTTCTTT. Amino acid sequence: CASSLFVGALNTEAFF. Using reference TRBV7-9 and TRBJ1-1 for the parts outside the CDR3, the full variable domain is DTGVSQNPRHKITKRGQNVTFRCDPISEHNRLYWYRQTLGQGPEFLTYFQNEAQLEKSRLLSDRFSAERPKGSFSTLEIQRTEQGDSAMYLCASSLFVGALNTEAFFGQGTRLTVV.

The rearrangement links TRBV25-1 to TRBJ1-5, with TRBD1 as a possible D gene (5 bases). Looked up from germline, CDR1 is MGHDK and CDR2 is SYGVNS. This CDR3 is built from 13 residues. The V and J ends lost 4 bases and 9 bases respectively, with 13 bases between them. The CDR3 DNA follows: TGTGCCAGCAGTGTGGGGCCTGGATGGCCCCAGCATTTT. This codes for CASSVGPGWPQHF.

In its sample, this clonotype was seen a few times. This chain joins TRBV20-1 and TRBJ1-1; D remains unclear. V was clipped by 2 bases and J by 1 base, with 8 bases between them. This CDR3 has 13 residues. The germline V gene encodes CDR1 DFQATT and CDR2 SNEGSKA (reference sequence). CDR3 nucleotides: TGCAGTGCTAGACCAATAACGAACACTGAAGCTTTCTTT. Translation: CSARPITNTEAFF.

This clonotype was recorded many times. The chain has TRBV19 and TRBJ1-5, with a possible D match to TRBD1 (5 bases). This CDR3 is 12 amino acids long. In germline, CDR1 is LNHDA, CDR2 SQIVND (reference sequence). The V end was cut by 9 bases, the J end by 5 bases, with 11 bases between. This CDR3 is CASGDRDQPQHF. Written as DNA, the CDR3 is TGTGCCAGCGGGGACCGCGATCAGCCCCAGCATTTT.

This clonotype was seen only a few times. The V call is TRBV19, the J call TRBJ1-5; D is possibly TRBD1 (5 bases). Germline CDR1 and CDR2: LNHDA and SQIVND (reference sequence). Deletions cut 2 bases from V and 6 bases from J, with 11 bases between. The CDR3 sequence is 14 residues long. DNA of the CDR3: TGTGCCAGTAGTATAAGTCTCGGGGGTCAGCCCCAGCATTTT. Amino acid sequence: CASSISLGGQPQHF. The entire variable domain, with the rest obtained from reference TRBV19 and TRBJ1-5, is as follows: DGGITQSPKYLFRKEGQNVTLSCEQNLNHDAMYWYRQDPGQGLRLIYYSQIVNDFQKGDIAEGYSVSREKKESFPLTVTSAQKNPTAFYLCASSISLGGQPQHFGDGTRLSIL.

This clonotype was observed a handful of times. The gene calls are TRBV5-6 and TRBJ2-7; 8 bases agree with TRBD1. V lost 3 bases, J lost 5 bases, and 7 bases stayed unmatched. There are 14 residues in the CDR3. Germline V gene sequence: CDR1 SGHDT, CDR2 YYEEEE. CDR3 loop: CASSSPTGADEQYF. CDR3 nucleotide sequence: TGTGCCAGCAGCTCCCCGACAGGGGCGGACGAGCAGTACTTC.

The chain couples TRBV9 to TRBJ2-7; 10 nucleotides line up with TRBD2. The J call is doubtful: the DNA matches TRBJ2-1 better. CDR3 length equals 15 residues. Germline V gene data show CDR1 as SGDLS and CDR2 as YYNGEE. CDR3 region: CASKGGTSAHNEQFF. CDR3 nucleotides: TGTGCCAGCAAGGGCGGGACTAGCGCCCACAATGAGCAGTTCTTC.

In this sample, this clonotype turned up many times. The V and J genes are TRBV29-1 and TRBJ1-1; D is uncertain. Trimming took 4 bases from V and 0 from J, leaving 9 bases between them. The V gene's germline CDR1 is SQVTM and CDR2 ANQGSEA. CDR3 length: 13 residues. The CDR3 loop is CSVAVQLNTEAFF. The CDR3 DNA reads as TGCAGCGTTGCTGTACAGTTGAACACTGAAGCTTTCTTT.

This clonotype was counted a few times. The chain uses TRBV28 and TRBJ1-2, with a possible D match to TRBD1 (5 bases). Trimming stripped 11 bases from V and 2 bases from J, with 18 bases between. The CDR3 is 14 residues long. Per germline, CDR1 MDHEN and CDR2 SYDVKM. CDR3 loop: CASAAPGQNYGYTF. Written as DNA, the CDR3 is TGTGCCTCAGCAGCCCCGGGGCAGAACTATGGCTACACCTTC.

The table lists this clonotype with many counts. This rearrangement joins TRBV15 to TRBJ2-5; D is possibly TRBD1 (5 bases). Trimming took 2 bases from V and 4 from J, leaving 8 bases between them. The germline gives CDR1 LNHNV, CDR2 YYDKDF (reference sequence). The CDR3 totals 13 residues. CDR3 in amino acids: CATSRQGRETQYF. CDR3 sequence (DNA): TGTGCCACCAGCAGACAGGGAAGAGAGACCCAGTACTTC. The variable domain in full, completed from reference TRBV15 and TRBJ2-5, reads DAMVIQNPRYQVTQFGKPVTLSCSQTLNHNVMYWYQQKSSQAPKLLFHYYDKDFNNEADTPDNFQSRRPNTSFCFLDIRSPGLGDTAMYLCATSRQGRETQYFGPGTRLLVL.

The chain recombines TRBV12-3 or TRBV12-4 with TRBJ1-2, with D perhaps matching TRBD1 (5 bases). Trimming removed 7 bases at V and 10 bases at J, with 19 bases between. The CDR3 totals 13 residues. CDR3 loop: CASNSRGAWVYTF. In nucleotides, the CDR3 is TGTGCCAGCAATTCGAGAGGGGCCTGGGTCTACACCTTC.

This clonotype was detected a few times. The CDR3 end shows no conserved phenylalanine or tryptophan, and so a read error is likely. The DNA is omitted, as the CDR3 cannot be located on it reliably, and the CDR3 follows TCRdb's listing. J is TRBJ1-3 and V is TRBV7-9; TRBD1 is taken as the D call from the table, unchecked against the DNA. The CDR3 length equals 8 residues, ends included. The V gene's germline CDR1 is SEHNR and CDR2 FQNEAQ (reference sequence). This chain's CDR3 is CASSTMTG.

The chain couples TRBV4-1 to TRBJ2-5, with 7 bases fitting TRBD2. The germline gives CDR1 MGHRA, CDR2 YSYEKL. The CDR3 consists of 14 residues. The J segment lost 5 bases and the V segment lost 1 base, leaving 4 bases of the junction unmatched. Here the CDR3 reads CASSQVGGKETQYF. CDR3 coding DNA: TGCGCCAGCAGCCAAGTCGGGGGGAAGGAGACCCAGTACTTC.

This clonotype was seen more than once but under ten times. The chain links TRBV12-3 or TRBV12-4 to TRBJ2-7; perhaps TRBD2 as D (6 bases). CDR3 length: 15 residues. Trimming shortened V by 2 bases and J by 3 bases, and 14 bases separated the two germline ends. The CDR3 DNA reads TGTGCCAGCAGTTTATCAGTCTTGGAGGGCTACGAGCAGTACTTC. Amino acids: CASSLSVLEGYEQYF.

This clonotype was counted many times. CDR3 in amino acids: CASSNIPGEPLHF. In DNA, the CDR3 is TGTGCCAGCAGTAACATTCCGGGAGAACCCCTCCACTTT. The genes are TRBV6-5 and TRBJ1-6; no firm D call. The germline V and J ends were trimmed by 5 bases and 12 bases, with 14 bases remaining between them. Germline V gene data show CDR1 as MNHEY and CDR2 as SVGAGI. The CDR3 is 13 residues long.

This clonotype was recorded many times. DNA of the CDR3: TGTGCCAGCAAGGCACCTAGTCCCACTGAAGCTTTCTTT. This translates into CASKAPSPTEAFF. The genes are TRBV6-9 and TRBJ1-1; D not certain. Germline V lookup: CDR1 MNHGY, CDR2 SVAAGI. CDR3 length equals 13 residues. V lost 7 bases to trimming and J lost 4 bases, with 13 bases between them.

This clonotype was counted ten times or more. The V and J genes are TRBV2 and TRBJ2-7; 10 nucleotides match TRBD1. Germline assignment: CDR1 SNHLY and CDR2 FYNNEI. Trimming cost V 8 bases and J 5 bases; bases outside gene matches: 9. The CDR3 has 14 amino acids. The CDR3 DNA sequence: TGTGCCAGCCCCCCGGGACAGGGGTGGAACGAGCAGTACTTC. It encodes CASPPGQGWNEQYF.

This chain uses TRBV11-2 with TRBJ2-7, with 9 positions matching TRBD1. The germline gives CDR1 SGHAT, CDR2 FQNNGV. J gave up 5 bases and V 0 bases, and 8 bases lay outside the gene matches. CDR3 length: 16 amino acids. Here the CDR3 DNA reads TGTGCCAGCAGCTTAGATCTCCGGGACAGGGATGACGAGCAGTACTTC. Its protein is CASSLDLRDRDDEQYF.

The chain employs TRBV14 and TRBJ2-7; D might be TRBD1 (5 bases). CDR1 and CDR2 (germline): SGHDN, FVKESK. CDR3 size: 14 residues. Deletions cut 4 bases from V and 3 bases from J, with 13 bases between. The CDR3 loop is CASSPDSWGYEQYF. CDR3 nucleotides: TGTGCCAGCAGCCCCGACAGTTGGGGCTACGAGCAGTACTTC. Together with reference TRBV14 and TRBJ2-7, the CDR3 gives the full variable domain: EAGVTQFPSHSVIEKGQTVTLRCDPISGHDNLYWYRRVMGKEIKFLLHFVKESKQDESGMPNNRFLAERTGGTYSTLKVQPAELEDSGVYFCASSPDSWGYEQYFGPGTRLTVT.

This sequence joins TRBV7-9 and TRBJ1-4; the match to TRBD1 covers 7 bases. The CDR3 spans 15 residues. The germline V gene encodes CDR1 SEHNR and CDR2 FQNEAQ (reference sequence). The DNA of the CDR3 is TGTGCTACCATGGAATCAGGGACAGCTGGCGAAAAACTGTTTTTT. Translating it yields CATMESGTAGEKLFF.

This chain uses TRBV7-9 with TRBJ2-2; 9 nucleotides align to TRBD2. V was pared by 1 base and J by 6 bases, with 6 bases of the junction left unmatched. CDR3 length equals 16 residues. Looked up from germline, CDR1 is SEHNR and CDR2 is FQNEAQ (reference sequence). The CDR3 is CASSLDGLARAGELFF. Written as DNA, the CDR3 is TGTGCCAGCAGCTTAGACGGACTAGCGAGGGCCGGGGAGCTGTTTTTT.

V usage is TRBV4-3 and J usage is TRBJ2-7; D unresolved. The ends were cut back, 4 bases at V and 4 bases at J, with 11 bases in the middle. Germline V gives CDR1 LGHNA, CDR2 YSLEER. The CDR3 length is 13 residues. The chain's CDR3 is CASSPDLGYEQYF. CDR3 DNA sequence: TGCGCCAGCAGCCCAGATCTGGGATACGAGCAGTACTTC.

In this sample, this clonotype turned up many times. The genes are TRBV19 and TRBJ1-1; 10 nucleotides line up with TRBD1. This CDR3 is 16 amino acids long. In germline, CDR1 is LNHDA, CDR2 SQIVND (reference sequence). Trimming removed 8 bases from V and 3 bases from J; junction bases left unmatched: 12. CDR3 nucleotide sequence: TGTGCCAGTTCTACATGGGACAGGGGAAGGGACACTGAAGCTTTCTTT. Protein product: CASSTWDRGRDTEAFF.